This T cell receptor beta chain derives from a study of CD8+ T cells in alopecia areata. Trimming removed 4 bases from V and 1 base from J; junction bases left unmatched: 6. Germline assignment: CDR1 SNHLY and CDR2 FYNNEI. The CDR3 totals 16 residues. Extracted RNA was reverse transcribed into cDNA, the sequencing template. Assay used: immunoSEQ multiplex PCR; TCRdb lists only in-frame clones, some missing. This repertoire shows over 3,500 clones, more than 60% found once; its top ten account for roughly 21%. This rearrangement joins TRBV2 to TRBJ2-7; 11 bases match TRBD2. The receptor was derived from a human donor in good health. Sequenced material: skin. CDR3 nucleotides: TGTGCCAGCAGTGGTTCTAGCGGGAGGCGGTCCTACGAGCAGTACTTC. Translation gives CASSGSSGRRSYEQYF.